The T cell receptor (beta chain) described here comes from a study of siplizumab effects on memory and regulatory T cells. Clones were read by immunoSEQ multiplex PCR, and TCRdb kept only the in-frame ones, dropping some. The sample yields some 100,000 clones, about 90% seen once. The V end lost 2 bases, the J end lost 8 bases, and 10 bases lay between the germline ends. In germline, CDR1 is GTSNPN, CDR2 SVGIG (reference sequence). The CDR3 length is 12 residues. The genes are TRBV30 and TRBJ1-3, with D unclear. This clonotype was obtained from a human donor in good health. Sequencing input: Tregs sorted from blood. The CDR3 bases are TGTGCCTGGAGTCCGCGGTCGGACACCATATATTTT. It is translated as CAWSPRSDTIYF.